This TCR beta chain was found in a study of cytomegalovirus exposure and HLA in healthy donors. With 60 Vbeta and 13 Jbeta primers, the PCR was carried out. Sequencing was performed with immunoSEQ multiplex PCR; in TCRdb, only in-frame clones are kept and a portion is missing. The repertoire holds some 33,000 clones, with roughly 60% as singletons. Sequencing input: PBMCs. The TCR comes from a man in his fifties in good health and CMV-seropositive.

CDR3 sequence reads: CASVVGDTQYF. CDR3 in DNA: TGTGCCAGCGTAGTGGGCGATACGCAGTATTTT. This rearrangement joins TRBV6-5 to TRBJ2-3; D remains ambiguous. This CDR3 spans 11 amino acids. V lost 8 bases to trimming and J lost 6 bases, with 9 bases between them. Per the germline V gene, CDR1 is MNHEY and CDR2 is SVGAGI.